The clone carrying this T cell receptor (beta chain) was seen a few times. As yet, its antigen is unknown. This record belongs to a study of T-cell memory formation after mild COVID-19. Using its own MiXCR run on the 5' RACE reads, TCRdb lists one record per CDR3 protein. The data show 550,000 to 700,000 distinct CDR3 sequences, approximately 19% seen once. Looked up from germline, CDR1 is SGHDT and CDR2 is YYEEEE. The CDR3 length is 13 residues. The V gene lost 2 bases and the J gene lost 10 bases, with 10 bases spanning the gap. Overall study results and limits: Within pre-infection memory, some responding clones were found, suggesting cross-reactive memory joined. Clones that shrank (day 15 to 85) were balanced CD4/CD8, whereas later expanders leaned CD4+.

Material: PBMCs or a T cell subset sorted from them (not recorded which). The TCR comes from an adult woman who had mild COVID-19 (a few samples of this study predate the infection). Cell type and time point are not known. This chain connects TRBV5-6 to TRBJ1-6; the D is unclear. The CDR3 spells CASSFNENSPLHF. The CDR3 nucleotides read TGTGCCAGCAGCTTCAATGAGAACTCACCCCTCCACTTT.